This is a list of T cell receptor beta chains from one sample in a study of early T cells in non-severe SARS-CoV-2 infection. TCRdb reanalysed the 5' RACE reads using MiXCR and keeps one entry per CDR3 protein. The table lists around 50,000 distinct CDR3 sequences, about 4% of them singletons. The sample comprised whole blood. The receptor source for this set is an adult who was a healthcare worker with PCR-confirmed SARS-CoV-2 infection or an uninfected control (not recorded which). CDR3s include the opening cysteine and the closing phenylalanine or tryptophan. D genes are given only for firm matches. Clone sizes are given selectively: once, few, many, or a class where the clone is expanded.

V gene	J gene	D gene	clone size	CDR3 DNA	CDR3 protein
TRBV6-2/TRBV6-3	TRBJ2-1	TRBD1	many	TGTGCCAGCAGCTCCGGGACAGGGTTTAGCGGCGCCTACAATGAGCAGTTCTTC	CASSSGTGFSGAYNEQFF
TRBV5-1	TRBJ2-3	-	-	TGCGCCAGCAGCGCCGGCGGAGAACGCACAGATACGCAGTATTTT	CASSAGGERTDTQYF
TRBV15	TRBJ2-3	-	many	TGTGCCACCAGCGCCCCCCGGGCGGCCGCAATGGATACGCAGTATTTT	CATSAPRAAAMDTQYF
TRBV7-2	TRBJ2-2	-	many	TGTGCCAGCAGCTTCTCAGGAGGGACCGGGGAGCTGTTTTTT	CASSFSGGTGELFF
TRBV27	TRBJ2-3	TRBD1	many	TGTGCCAGCAGTTTCACCGGGGGGGGACAGGGGGCGCAGGAAGATACGCAGTATTTT	CASSFTGGGQGAQEDTQYF
TRBV5-6	TRBJ2-7	-	-	TGTGCCAGCAGCTTGGGAACCGGGACTTACTCCTACGAGCAGTACTTC	CASSLGTGTYSYEQYF
TRBV27	TRBJ1-1	-	-	TGTGCCAGCAGTTTATCGAGTTGGACTGAAGCTTTCTTT	CASSLSSWTEAFF
TRBV30	TRBJ1-6	-	many	TGTGCCTGGAGTGACAGCTCCTATAATTCACCCCTCCACTTT	CAWSDSSYNSPLHF
TRBV6-2/TRBV6-3	TRBJ2-4	-	many	TGTGCCAGCAGAGGCCTCGGGGGCCAAGCCTTAGCCAAAAACATTCAGTACTTC	CASRGLGGQALAKNIQYF
TRBV5-1	TRBJ2-7	-	-	TGCGCCAGCAGCACAGACCCAAGAGGAATCTACGAGCAGTACTTC	CASSTDPRGIYEQYF
TRBV25-1	TRBJ2-6	-	many	TGTGCCAGCAGTGAATTGGACAAGCACTATTCATCTGGGGCCAACGTCCTGACTTTC	CASSELDKHYSSGANVLTF
TRBV29-1	TRBJ2-1	-	-	TGCAGCGTTGGGACAGACTCCTACAATGAGCAGTTCTTC	CSVGTDSYNEQFF
TRBV2	TRBJ2-2	-	-	TGTGCCAGCAGTCTTTCTCCGACGAACACCGGGGAGCTGTTTTTT	CASSLSPTNTGELFF
TRBV20-1	TRBJ2-3	-	many	TGCAGTGCTAGATTGCCGAAGGAAGGTAGAGATACGCAGTATTTT	CSARLPKEGRDTQYF
TRBV20-1	TRBJ2-7	-	medium-sized	TGCAGTGCTCCTGGACAGCCCGTCTACGAGCAGTACTTC	CSAPGQPVYEQYF
TRBV4-3	TRBJ2-2	-	many	TGCGCCAGCAGCCAAGATTGGGGGGTGGACACCGGGGAGCTGTTTTTT	CASSQDWGVDTGELFF
TRBV5-1	TRBJ2-3	TRBD2	few	TGCGCCAGCAGCCCCCTAGCGGGGGGGGATACGCAGTATTTT	CASSPLAGGDTQYF
TRBV28	TRBJ1-1	-	-	TGTGCCAGCAGAGACAAATCCCGGGATGAAGCTTTCTTT	CASRDKSRDEAFF
TRBV4-3	TRBJ1-6	-	-	TGCGCCAGCAGCCAAGACCCTTCCAGGAATTCACCCCTCCACTTT	CASSQDPSRNSPLHF
TRBV20-1	TRBJ1-1	-	many	TGCAGTGCCAAGTTTCGCACCCAAAGGGACACTGAAGCTTTCTTT	CSAKFRTQRDTEAFF
TRBV6-2/TRBV6-3	TRBJ2-1	-	-	TGTGCCAGCAGCTCGGACCAAAGAAGGCAGTTCTTC	CASSSDQRRQFF
TRBV5-6	TRBJ1-1	-	many	TGTGCCAGCACCCTGGACAGAACGGGACCGCGGGGGACTGAAGCTTTCTTT	CASTLDRTGPRGTEAFF
TRBV21-1	TRBJ2-1	-	many	TGTGCCAGCAGCAAAATGGCGGGGGGGTCCCCAAATGAGCAGTTCTTC	CASSKMAGGSPNEQFF
TRBV11-2	TRBJ2-1	-	many	TGTGCCAGCAGCTTAGATGAACAGGCGTACAATGAGCAGTTCTTC	CASSLDEQAYNEQFF
TRBV27	TRBJ2-1	-	-	TGTGCCAGCAGTTTTCGGGGGAACGATGAGCAGTTCTTC	CASSFRGNDEQFF
TRBV10-2	TRBJ1-1	-	many	TGCGCCAGCAGTGAGTTTAGGTCGGACCAGAACACTGAAGCTTTCTTT	CASSEFRSDQNTEAFF
TRBV7-2	TRBJ2-7	-	-	TGTGCCAGCAGGGACGGCCTTAACTACGAGCAGTACTTC	CASRDGLNYEQYF
TRBV7-2	TRBJ1-6	-	-	TGTGCCAGCAGCCCCGGGACCCCTCTACTGCCCCTCCACTTT	CASSPGTPLLPLHF
TRBV4-2	TRBJ2-5	-	few	TGTGCCAGCAGCCAGAACCGGGACGCTGATGAAGAGACCCAGTACTTC	CASSQNRDADEETQYF
TRBV4-1	TRBJ2-1	TRBD2	-	TGCGCCAGCAGCCAAGATGGGGGGGGCTCCTACAATGAGCAGTTCTTC	CASSQDGGGSYNEQFF
TRBV10-1	TRBJ2-3	-	many	TGCGCCAGCAGTGTTGGTCCGGGACAACTCTTGGATACGCAGTATTTT	CASSVGPGQLLDTQYF
TRBV20-1	TRBJ1-6	-	-	TGCAGTGCTAGAGACTATGGGGATTCACCCCTCCACTTT	CSARDYGDSPLHF
TRBV7-9	TRBJ2-1	-	many	TGTGCCAGCAGCTTAGCAGTCAGCGGAGAGGAGCAGTTCTTC	CASSLAVSGEEQFF